This T cell receptor beta chain was documented in a study of blood T cell repertoires in COVID-19. Looking at the study overall: T cells, B-cell-depleted T cells, or PBMCs provided the cDNA or gDNA that served as material.

Authors' analysis steps: Estimated nucleated cell counts came from reference gene primer amplification. The data were produced by immunoSEQ multiplex PCR, yet TCRdb's version contains in-frame clones alone and is incomplete. V and J calls and clone size are those listed in that table; D and trimming were worked out from the DNA. Of about 270,000 clones in the sample, around 90% are singletons; the top ten hold around 2%. The sequenced sample consisted of peripheral blood. This TCR was sampled from a man in his forties or fifties with acute or convalescent COVID-19.

The CDR3 sequence: CASSYGAVAEAFF. DNA for the CDR3: TGTGCCAGCAGTTACGGGGCGGTCGCTGAAGCTTTCTTT. The V and J genes are TRBV6-6 and TRBJ1-1, with a weak D call TRBD1 (5 bases). Trimming took 2 bases from V and 6 from J, leaving 10 bases between them. The CDR3 consists of 13 residues. Germline CDR1 is MNHNY and CDR2 is SVGAGI (reference sequence).